The rows below give T cell receptor beta chains drawn from one sample of a study of CD8 T cells in Susac syndrome. TCRdb analysed the immunoSEQ multiplex PCR reads with MiXCR anew, one entry per CDR3 protein. The data hold over 80,000 distinct CDR3 sequences, with about 93% observed a single time. The material sequenced was CD8+ T cells from PBMCs. The receptors originated from a human donor with Susac syndrome. The CDR3 runs from the conserved cysteine through the conserved F or W. Fields, in order: D gene, J gene, clone size, V gene, CDR3 DNA, CDR3 protein. D genes are given only for firm matches. The listing skips clone size in some rows; elsewhere it reads once, few, many or a size class.

>TRBD1|TRBJ2-2|once|TRBV12-3/TRBV12-4
TGTGCCAGCAACAGGGGCACCGGGGAGCTGTTTTTT
CASNRGTGELFF
>TRBD2|TRBJ2-1|NA|TRBV14
TGTGCCAGCAGCCAGAGGGGCTCCGGGACTAGGAGGGCCAATGAGCAGTTCTTC
CASSQRGSGTRRANEQFF
>TRBD1|TRBJ1-1|NA|TRBV29-1
TGCAGCGCTGATCCTCCCCGGGCGAGACAGGGAGAATCTGAAGCTTTCTTT
CSADPPRARQGESEAFF
>NA|TRBJ2-1|NA|TRBV7-9
TGTGCCAGCAGCTTACGGTTCACGGAGCAGTTCTTC
CASSLRFTEQFF
>TRBD2|TRBJ2-7|NA|TRBV4-2
TGTGCCAGCAGCCAAACTAGCGGGGCCGACTACGAGCAGTACTTC
CASSQTSGADYEQYF
>TRBD1|TRBJ2-1|NA|TRBV20-1
TGCAGTGCTAGCACGGGACAGGAGTACAATGAGCAGTTCTTC
CSASTGQEYNEQFF
>TRBD2|TRBJ2-1|NA|TRBV6-2/TRBV6-3
TGTGCCAGCAGTGGACTAGCGGGAGGAAGGGAGCAGTTCTTC
CASSGLAGGREQFF
>NA|TRBJ1-1|NA|TRBV6-5
TGTGCCATCGCAAGGGCAGGTAACACTGAAGCTTTCTTT
CAIARAGNTEAFF
>NA|TRBJ2-1|NA|TRBV19
TGTGCCAGTAGTAGCCCGGAGAGCTCCTACAATGAGCAGTTCTTC
CASSSPESSYNEQFF
>NA|TRBJ2-5|NA|TRBV7-7
TGTGCCAGCAGGTTCCGGGACGAGACCCAGTACTTC
CASRFRDETQYF
>NA|TRBJ1-1|NA|TRBV7-2
TGTGCCAGCAGCTTCCACCCTGGGACTGAAGCTTTCTTT
CASSFHPGTEAFF
>NA|TRBJ2-1|NA|TRBV20-1
TGCAGTGCTAGAGATGTTGGGGGGGCAAGCTACAATGAGCAGTTCTTC
CSARDVGGASYNEQFF
>NA|TRBJ2-7|NA|TRBV15
TGTGCCACCAGCAGTGAGTGGAACTCCTACGAGCAGTACTTC
CATSSEWNSYEQYF
>NA|TRBJ2-7|NA|TRBV27
TGTGCCAGCGGGTCCGGTTTCGAGCAGTACTTC
CASGSGFEQYF
>TRBD1|TRBJ2-1|NA|TRBV18
TGTGCCAGCTCACCACTTGACAGGGGGTACAATGAGCAGTTCTTC
CASSPLDRGYNEQFF
>NA|TRBJ2-7|NA|TRBV29-1
TGCAGCGTTTCATTGGGACAACCGTCCGAGCAGTACTTC
CSVSLGQPSEQYF
>TRBD2|TRBJ2-1|NA|TRBV14
TGTGCCAGCAGCCCCTTAGCGGGGTCCTACAATGAGCAGTTCTTC
CASSPLAGSYNEQFF
>NA|TRBJ2-5|NA|TRBV12-3/TRBV12-4
TGTGCCAGCAGTTTCGGGGGAACCCAGTACTTC
CASSFGGTQYF
>NA|TRBJ2-7|NA|TRBV12-3/TRBV12-4
TGTGCCAGCAGTTTAGGAGGTTTCGACGAGCAGTACTTC
CASSLGGFDEQYF
>NA|TRBJ2-3|NA|TRBV12-3/TRBV12-4
TGTGCCAGCAGCTCTTTGGAAGATACGCAGTATTTT
CASSSLEDTQYF
>NA|TRBJ2-6|NA|TRBV29-1
TGCAGCGCCGCCCGTTGGCCCTTCGAACGCTCTGGGGCCAACGTCCTGACTTTC
CSAARWPFERSGANVLTF
>TRBD2|TRBJ2-1|NA|TRBV27
TGTGCCAGCAGTCCCCAAGTTAGGGACTATCCGGGATCACACAATGAGCAGTTCTTC
CASSPQVRDYPGSHNEQFF
>NA|TRBJ2-6|once|TRBV9
TGTGCCAGCAGGACGGGCTCTGGGGCCAACGTCCTGACTTTC
CASRTGSGANVLTF
>TRBD2|TRBJ2-1|NA|TRBV13
TGTGCCAGCAGCTTAGGTGGGACTAGCGGGAGCTCCTACAATGAGCAGTTCTTC
CASSLGGTSGSSYNEQFF
>NA|TRBJ2-1|NA|TRBV30
TGTGCCTGGAGTGTACTGAAAGGGGATGGCCAGTTCTTC
CAWSVLKGDGQFF
>NA|TRBJ1-2|NA|TRBV29-1
TGCAGCGTTGAAGATCAAGGGGCTATCTATGGCTACACCTTC
CSVEDQGAIYGYTF
>NA|TRBJ2-4|NA|TRBV9
TGTGCCAGCAGCGCCCCGAGGGGGGGCCATCAGTACTTC
CASSAPRGGHQYF
>TRBD2|TRBJ2-7|NA|TRBV7-9
TGTGCCAGCAGCTTTCTAGCGGGAGGAACCGAGCAGTACTTC
CASSFLAGGTEQYF
>TRBD1|TRBJ2-3|NA|TRBV27
TGTGCCAGCAGTCCGCCGACAGGGTTCACAGATACGCAGTATTTT
CASSPPTGFTDTQYF
>NA|TRBJ1-3|NA|TRBV27
TGTGCCAGCAGTCCCTCAAGCGGAAACACCATATATTTT
CASSPSSGNTIYF
>NA|TRBJ2-6|few|TRBV9
TGTGCCAGCACCTCCCAGGGTGGGGCCAACGTCCTGACTTTC
CASTSQGGANVLTF
>NA|TRBJ1-1|NA|TRBV20-1
TGCAGTGCTAGAGAGCCCGGGCACCAGGCTTTCTTT
CSAREPGHQAFF
>NA|TRBJ2-1|NA|TRBV7-8
TGTGCCAGCAGCGTGACTAGTTACAATGAGCAGTTCTTC
CASSVTSYNEQFF
>NA|TRBJ1-5|NA|TRBV27
TGTGCCAGCAGGGAGACAGGCCTCACTAGAAGCAATCAGCCCCAGCATTTT
CASRETGLTRSNQPQHF
>NA|TRBJ2-1|NA|TRBV30
TGTGCCTGGAGTCCTAGTCGACTAAATGAGCAGTTCTTC
CAWSPSRLNEQFF
>TRBD1|TRBJ1-5|NA|TRBV2
TGTGCCAGCAGCCGGACAGGGGCCAGCAATCAGCCCCAGCATTTT
CASSRTGASNQPQHF
>TRBD2|TRBJ2-1|few|TRBV29-1
TGCAGCGTTGAAACTAGCGGTCTCGGGGAGCAGTTCTTC
CSVETSGLGEQFF
>NA|TRBJ2-5|NA|TRBV11-2
TGTGCCAGCAGCATTAGCCCCGAGACCCAGTACTTC
CASSISPETQYF
>NA|TRBJ2-6|NA|TRBV12-3/TRBV12-4
TGTGCCAGCAGTTTCATCCGTCCCTCTGGGGCCAACGTCCTGACTTTC
CASSFIRPSGANVLTF
>NA|TRBJ1-1|NA|TRBV20-1
TGCAGTGCCCCAGAGGGAGGTACAGCCGAAGCTTTCTTT
CSAPEGGTAEAFF
>NA|TRBJ2-4|NA|TRBV25-1
TGTGCCAGCAGTAAAGGAACTCTAGCCAAAAACATTCAGTACTTC
CASSKGTLAKNIQYF
>NA|TRBJ1-1|NA|TRBV18
TGTGCCAGCTCACCCCGGGACCGAGAGGGAGAAGCTTTCTTT
CASSPRDREGEAFF
>TRBD1|TRBJ2-7|once|TRBV27
TGTGCCAGCAGTTTCCTGGCAGGGGGTTACGAGCAGTACTTC
CASSFLAGGYEQYF
>NA|TRBJ2-7|NA|TRBV25-1
TGTGCCAGCTCGGACTCGATAACCCCCTACGAGCAGTACTTC
CASSDSITPYEQYF